This T cell receptor beta chain was obtained from a study of T cells after yellow fever vaccination. CDR3 size: 13 residues. V shed 3 bases, J shed 7 bases, and the junction held 5 bases outside the gene matches. Per germline, CDR1 LGHDT and CDR2 YNNKEL (reference sequence). Turning to this clonotype: Its antigen is as yet unknown.

Study-wide points: When the response was secondary, it was weaker but reached its peak faster, day 5 versus 15. A small proportion of clonotypes was detected in both the CD4 and CD8 compartments.

Using its own MiXCR run on the 5' RACE reads, TCRdb lists one record per CDR3 protein. Of a few hundred thousand distinct CDR3 sequences in the sample, 3% to 4.5% are singletons; the top ten hold roughly a quarter. The genes are TRBV3-1 and TRBJ1-2; 7 nucleotides align to TRBD1. Here the sequenced sample was PBMCs, taken on the day of the yellow fever booster vaccination. The TCR sequence derives from a man aged 18 to 29 who received the YFV17D yellow fever vaccine. The CDR3 loop reads CASSQYDRVGYTF. The DNA for the CDR3 is TGTGCCAGCAGCCAGTATGACAGGGTTGGCTACACCTTC.